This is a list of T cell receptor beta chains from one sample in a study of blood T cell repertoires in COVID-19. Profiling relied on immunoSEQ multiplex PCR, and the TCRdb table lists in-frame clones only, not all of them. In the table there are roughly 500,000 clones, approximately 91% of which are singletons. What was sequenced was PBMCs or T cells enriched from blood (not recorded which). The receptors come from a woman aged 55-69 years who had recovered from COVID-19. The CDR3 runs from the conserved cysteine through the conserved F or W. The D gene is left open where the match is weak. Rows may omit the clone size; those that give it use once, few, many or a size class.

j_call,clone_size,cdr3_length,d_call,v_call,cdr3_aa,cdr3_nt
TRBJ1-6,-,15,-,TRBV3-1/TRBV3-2,CASSQPSGIGSPLHF,TGTGCCAGCAGCCAGCCATCAGGGATAGGGTCACCCCTCCACTTT
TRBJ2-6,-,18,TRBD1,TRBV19,CASSPRTGSYSGANVLTF,TGTGCCAGTAGTCCTCGGACAGGGTCTTACTCTGGGGCCAACGTCCTGACTTTC
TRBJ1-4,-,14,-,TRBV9,CASSGGASNEKLFF,TGTGCCAGCAGCGGAGGAGCTTCGAATGAAAAACTGTTTTTT
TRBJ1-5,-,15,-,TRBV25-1,CASSGAGLGMQPQHF,TGTGCCAGCAGTGGGGCAGGGTTAGGTATGCAGCCCCAGCATTTT
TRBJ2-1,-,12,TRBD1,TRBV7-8,CASSSGGSEQFF,TGTGCCAGCAGCTCAGGGGGAAGTGAGCAGTTCTTC
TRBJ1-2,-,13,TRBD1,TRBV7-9,CATDGRQGNGYTF,TGTGCCACCGATGGAAGACAGGGAAATGGCTACACCTTC
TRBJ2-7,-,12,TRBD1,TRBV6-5,CASSRQGYEQYF,TGTGCCAGCAGTCGACAGGGATACGAGCAGTACTTC
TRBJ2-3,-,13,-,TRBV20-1,CSASPPGGPAQYF,TGCAGTGCTAGTCCCCCGGGGGGCCCTGCGCAGTATTTT
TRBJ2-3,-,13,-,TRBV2,CASSPDTTDTQYF,TGTGCCAGCAGTCCGGACACCACAGATACGCAGTATTTT
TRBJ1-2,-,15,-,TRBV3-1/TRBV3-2,CASSQGQGGFYGYTF,TGTGCCAGCAGCCAAGGCCAGGGTGGGTTCTATGGCTACACCTTC
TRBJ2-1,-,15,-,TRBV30,CACISGQKTYNEQFF,TGTGCCTGCATAAGCGGACAGAAAACCTACAATGAGCAGTTCTTC
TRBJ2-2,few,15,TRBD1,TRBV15,CATKTGGGNTGELFF,TGTGCCACAAAAACAGGGGGCGGGAACACCGGGGAGCTGTTTTTT
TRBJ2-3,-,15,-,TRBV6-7,CASRMRWLLTDTQYF,TGTGCCAGCAGGATGAGGTGGCTGCTCACAGATACGCAGTATTTT
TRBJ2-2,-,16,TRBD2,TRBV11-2,CASSLDRLAVTGELFF,TGTGCCAGCAGCTTAGATCGACTAGCGGTCACCGGGGAGCTGTTTTTT
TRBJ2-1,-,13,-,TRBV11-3,CASSRRGIDEQFF,TGTGCCAGCAGTAGGAGGGGTATCGATGAGCAGTTCTTC
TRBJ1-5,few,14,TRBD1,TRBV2,CASSTVTGGQPQHF,TGTGCCAGCAGTACCGTGACAGGGGGCCAGCCCCAGCATTTT
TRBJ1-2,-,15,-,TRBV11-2,CASSLGPADTYGYTF,TGTGCCAGCAGCTTAGGGCCAGCCGACACCTATGGCTACACCTTC
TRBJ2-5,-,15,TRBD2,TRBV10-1,CASSDPGLAGETQYF,TGCGCCAGCAGTGACCCGGGACTAGCGGGGGAGACCCAGTACTTC
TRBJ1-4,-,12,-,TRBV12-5,CASGLGSEKLFF,TGTGCTAGTGGTTTGGGGAGTGAAAAACTGTTTTTT
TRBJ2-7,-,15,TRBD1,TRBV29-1,CSAQTGVRGPYEQYF,TGCAGCGCCCAGACAGGGGTCCGGGGGCCCTACGAGCAGTACTTC
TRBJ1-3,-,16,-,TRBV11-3,CASSLQTGLSGNTIYF,TGTGCCAGCAGCCTCCAGACAGGCCTCTCTGGAAACACCATATATTTT
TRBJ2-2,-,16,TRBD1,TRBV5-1,CASSLVAGGGTGELFF,TGCGCCAGCAGCTTGGTTGCAGGGGGCGGCACCGGGGAGCTGTTTTTT
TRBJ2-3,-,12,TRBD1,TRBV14,CASSSDRGTQYF,TGTGCCAGCAGTTCCGACAGGGGTACGCAGTATTTT
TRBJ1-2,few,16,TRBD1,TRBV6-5,CASSYPDRQGRYGYTF,TGTGCCAGCAGTTACCCCGACCGACAGGGCCGCTATGGCTACACCTTC
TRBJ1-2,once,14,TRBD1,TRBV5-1,CASSWGGQGYGYTF,TGCGCCAGCAGCTGGGGCGGACAGGGGTATGGCTACACCTTC
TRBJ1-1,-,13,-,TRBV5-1,CASSLELETEAFF,TGCGCCAGCAGCTTGGAGTTAGAGACTGAAGCTTTCTTT
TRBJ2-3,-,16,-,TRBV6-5,CASSYAQGPRADTQYF,TGTGCCAGCAGTTACGCCCAGGGCCCAAGGGCAGATACGCAGTATTTT
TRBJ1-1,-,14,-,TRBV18,CASSPLIRDTEAFF,TGTGCCAGCTCACCACTAATCAGGGATACTGAAGCTTTCTTT
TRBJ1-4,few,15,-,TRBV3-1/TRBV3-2,CASSQRGTLGEKLFF,TGTGCCAGCAGCCAACGGGGGACCCTTGGGGAAAAACTGTTTTTT
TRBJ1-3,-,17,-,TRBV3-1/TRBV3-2,CASSQVQIGGTGNTIYF,TGTGCCAGCAGCCAAGTTCAGATCGGCGGAACTGGAAACACCATATATTTT
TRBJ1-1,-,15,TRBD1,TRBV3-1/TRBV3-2,CASSGTQGMNTEAFF,TGTGCCAGCAGCGGGACACAGGGGATGAACACTGAAGCTTTCTTT
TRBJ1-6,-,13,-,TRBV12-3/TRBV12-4,CASSLQGYSPLHF,TGTGCCAGCAGTTTACAGGGGTATTCACCCCTCCACTTT
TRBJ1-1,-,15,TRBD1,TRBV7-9,CASSLGTGGITEAFF,TGTGCCAGCAGCTTAGGAACAGGGGGTATCACTGAAGCTTTCTTT
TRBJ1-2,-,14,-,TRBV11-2,CASSFRGINYGYTF,TGTGCCAGCAGCTTCCGGGGAATTAACTATGGCTACACCTTC
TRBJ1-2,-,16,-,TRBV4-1,CASSQDGYQGNYGYTF,TGCGCCAGCAGCCAAGATGGTTACCAGGGAAACTATGGCTACACCTTC
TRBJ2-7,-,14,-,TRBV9,CASSPRVALGEQYF,TGTGCCAGCAGCCCCCGGGTCGCCCTTGGCGAGCAGTACTTC
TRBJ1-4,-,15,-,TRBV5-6,CASSLLGATNEKLFF,TGTGCCAGCAGCCTTTTGGGGGCGACTAATGAAAAACTGTTTTTT
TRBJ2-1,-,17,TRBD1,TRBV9,CASSPPSGTGSYNEQFF,TGTGCCAGCAGCCCACCCAGCGGGACAGGGTCCTACAATGAGCAGTTCTTC
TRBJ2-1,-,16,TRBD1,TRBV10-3,CAIRGSPGQGNNEQFF,TGTGCCATCAGAGGATCCCCGGGACAGGGAAACAATGAGCAGTTCTTC
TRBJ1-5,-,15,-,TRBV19,CASSIGGLDNQPQHF,TGTGCCAGTAGTATTGGGGGGTTGGACAATCAGCCCCAGCATTTT
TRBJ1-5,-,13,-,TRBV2,CASSEVREQPQHF,TGTGCCAGCAGTGAGGTAAGGGAGCAGCCCCAGCATTTT
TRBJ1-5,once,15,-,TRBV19,CASSPDPRGNQPQHF,TGTGCCAGTAGTCCGGACCCGAGGGGGAATCAGCCCCAGCATTTT